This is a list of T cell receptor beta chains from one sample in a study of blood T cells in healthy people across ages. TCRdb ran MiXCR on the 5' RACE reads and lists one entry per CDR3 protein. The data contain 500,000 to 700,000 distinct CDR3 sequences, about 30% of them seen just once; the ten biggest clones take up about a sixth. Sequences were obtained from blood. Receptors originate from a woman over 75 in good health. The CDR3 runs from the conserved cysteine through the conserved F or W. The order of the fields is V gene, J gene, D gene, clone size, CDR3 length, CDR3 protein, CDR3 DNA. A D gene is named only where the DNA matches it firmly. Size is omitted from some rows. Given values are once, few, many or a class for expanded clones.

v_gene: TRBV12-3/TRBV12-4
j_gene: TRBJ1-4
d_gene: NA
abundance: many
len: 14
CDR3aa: CASSFGGPNEKLFF
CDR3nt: TGTGCCAGCAGTTTCGGGGGGCCCAATGAAAAACTGTTTTTT

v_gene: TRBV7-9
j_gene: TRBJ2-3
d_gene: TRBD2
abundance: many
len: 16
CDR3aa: CASSYGLAEITDTQYF
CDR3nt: TGTGCCAGCAGCTACGGACTAGCGGAGATCACAGATACGCAGTATTTT

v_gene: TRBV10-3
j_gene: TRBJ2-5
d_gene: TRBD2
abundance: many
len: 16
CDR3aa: CAISEGTSGGQETQYF
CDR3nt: TGTGCCATCAGTGAGGGGACTAGCGGGGGCCAAGAGACCCAGTACTTC

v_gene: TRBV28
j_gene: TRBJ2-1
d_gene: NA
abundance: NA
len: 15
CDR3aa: CASTIGGGYQETQFF
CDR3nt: TGTGCCAGCACCATAGGGGGGGGTTACCAAGAGACCCAGTTCTTC

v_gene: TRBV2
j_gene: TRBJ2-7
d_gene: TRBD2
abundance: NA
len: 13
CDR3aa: CASSAPGGDEQYF
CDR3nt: TGTGCCAGCAGTGCACCGGGAGGAGACGAGCAGTACTTC

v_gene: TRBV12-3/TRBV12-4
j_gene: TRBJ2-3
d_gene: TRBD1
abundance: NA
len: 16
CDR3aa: CASSWGQGLRADMQYF
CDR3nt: TGTGCCAGCAGCTGGGGACAGGGGCTGAGAGCAGATATGCAGTATTTT

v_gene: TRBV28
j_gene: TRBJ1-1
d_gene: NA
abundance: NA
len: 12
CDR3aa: CASRLRDFEAFF
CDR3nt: TGTGCCAGCAGGCTCAGGGATTTCGAAGCTTTCTTT

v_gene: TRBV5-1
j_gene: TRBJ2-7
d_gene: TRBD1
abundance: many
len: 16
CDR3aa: CASSANPGQAPYEQYF
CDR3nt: TGCGCCAGCAGCGCTAATCCGGGACAGGCCCCCTACGAGCAGTACTTC

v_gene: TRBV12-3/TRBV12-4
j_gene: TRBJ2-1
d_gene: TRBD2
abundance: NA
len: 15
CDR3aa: CASRLRGESHNEQFF
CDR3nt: TGTGCCAGCAGGCTTCGGGGGGAGTCCCACAATGAGCAGTTCTTC

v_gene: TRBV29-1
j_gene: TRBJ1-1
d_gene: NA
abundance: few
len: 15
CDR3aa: CSVGGGRDMNTEAFF
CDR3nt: TGCAGCGTTGGGGGCGGACGGGACATGAACACTGAAGCTTTCTTT